The clone carrying this TCR beta chain occurred a few times. TCRdb recomputed calls from the 5' RACE reads with MiXCR, one row per CDR3 protein. The data contain just over 60,000 distinct CDR3 sequences, 9.3% of them singletons. The entry originates in a study of T-cell memory formation after mild COVID-19. The clonotype comes from a man younger than 35 who had mild COVID-19 (a few samples of this study predate the infection). Cell type and time point are not known. What was sequenced was PBMCs or a T cell subset sorted from them (not recorded which).

CDR3 bases: TGTGCCAGCAGCCAATACACTAGCGGGGCAGAGACCCAGTACTTC. Translating it yields CASSQYTSGAETQYF. The genes are TRBV3-1 and TRBJ2-5; 10 nucleotides agree with TRBD2. Germline values: CDR1 LGHDT, CDR2 YNNKEL (reference sequence). The CDR3 runs to 15 residues. V lost 2 bases and J lost 4; bases outside the gene matches: 4.